This TCR beta chain is from a study of blood T cell repertoires in COVID-19. Overall study: COVID-19 samples from acute and convalescent phases originated in the United States, Italy and Spain.

V lost 0 bases, J lost 3 bases, and 1 base stayed unmatched. Germline values: CDR1 SGHTA, CDR2 FQGNSA. The CDR3 covers 14 residues. Original methodology: Using reference gene primer amplification, nucleated cell counts were estimated. The table came from immunoSEQ multiplex PCR; TCRdb's copy has only in-frame clones and leaves some out. The V and J calls and clone size were taken over from that table, and D and trimming were inferred from the DNA. Here the sample spans some 120,000 clones, over 75% being singletons. Specimen: peripheral blood. This clonotype originated in a man aged 55 to 70 with acute or convalescent COVID-19. The chain recombines TRBV7-2 with TRBJ2-7; 8 bases are shared with TRBD2. The CDR3 region has the DNA TGTGCCAGCAGCTTAGCCGGGACTAGCTACGAGCAGTACTTC. Translated, it gives CASSLAGTSYEQYF.